Here is one T cell receptor (beta chain) with its context. This clone's antigen is unknown. It has no much larger one-base neighbor in the sample; base qualities were not kept. The CDR3 sequence holds 14 residues, the cysteine and phenylalanine included. Left in the record is the CDR3 DNA by itself, 42 bases read in frame from the first base. CDR1 and CDR2 are drawn from the germline V gene: KGHSH, LQKENI. The trim is 5 bases for V and 1 base for J, with a gap of 11 bases between the germline ends. These data come from a study of cytotoxic CD8 clonotypes in ibrutinib-treated CLL (TCRdb year 2021). About the full investigation: In this cohort, over 14 patients were treatment-naive and ten to eleven were relapsed/refractory, while roughly 17 had unmutated IGHV. Responses were partial in some 24 patients and complete in 2; after median about 68 months follow-up, about 14 stayed in remission and roughly twelve progressed. Samples at response were collected after a median of about 11 months of treatment, with a range of about 6 to 40 months. On average, each sample had some 260,000 productive templates and roughly 95,000 productive rearrangements. Of the roughly 86 people in the trial, approximately 28 had longitudinal samples available. Cryopreserved peripheral blood mononuclear cells were obtained before treatment, at response, and at either sustained remission or disease progression. Overall results and qualifications from the work: Sampling times were not matched between patients in sustained remission and patients whose disease was progressing, and lymph node repertoires were not examined. Public clonotypes were rare and either shrank or stayed stable during treatment, and the rise in clonality at ibrutinib response reflected expansion of private clonotypes. Clonality increased at ibrutinib response, stayed stable in sustained remission, and fell back toward baseline at progression. At baseline, clonality was higher than in age-matched healthy donors and showed a strong correlation with circulating CD8+ T-cell counts.

For TCR beta library preparation, roughly 2 micrograms of genomic DNA were extracted from the cryopreserved PBMCs. High-throughput TCR beta sequencing was performed on longitudinal blood samples from CLL patients receiving ibrutinib monotherapy. The patients took part in an open-label, single-center phase 2 trial of ibrutinib monotherapy. Each clonotype received, on average, 10x coverage in deep resolution sequencing performed on a MiSeq, where the target depth lay between 1 in 1 million and 1 in 200,000 T cells. The immunoSEQ hsTCRB Kit was used to generate the TCR beta libraries. Processing in the source paper ran as follows. The data were analyzed with ImmunoSEQ Analyzer and ImmunoSEQ Data Assistant, and V, D and J gene assignments followed IMGT definitions. Clonality was computed as one minus normalized Shannon entropy of productive rearrangement frequencies, ranging from 0 to 1. Only overrepresented clonotypes making up at least 0.05% of each patient's repertoire were included in the public clonotype analysis. Around 12 age-matched healthy donor repertoires from immuneACCESS were used as controls for clonality. As stored in TCRdb, this immuneACCESS dataset retains in-frame rearrangements with V and J assigned. A fraction of the clones does not appear; measured against another copy, unresolved V genes explain less than half of the discrepancy, and the remainder lacks a known reason. V and J calls and clone size are given by that table; D and trimming were obtained from the DNA. Here the sample has tens of thousands of clones; about three quarters occur a single time. Jointly, the top ten make up roughly 7.6% of the sample.

The sequence is built from TRBV18 and TRBJ1-1, with no reliable assignment of the D segment. The origin of this receptor is a human donor with chronic lymphocytic leukemia. The material was PBMCs, obtained before ibrutinib treatment. The CDR3 reads as follows: CASSMDGGNTEAFF. The DNA sequence is TGTGCCAGCTCAATGGACGGTGGGAACACTGAAGCTTTCTTT.